These T cell receptor beta chains were read from a single sample in a study of blood T cells in healthy people across ages. MiXCR, run by TCRdb on the 5' RACE reads, gives a single entry per CDR3 protein. The sample has 380,000 or so distinct CDR3 sequences, about 55% seen once. Sample: blood. The receptors here all came from a man in his 60s in good health. CDR3s include the opening cysteine and the closing phenylalanine or tryptophan. A D gene is named only where the DNA matches it firmly. Clone sizes are given selectively: once, few, many, or a class where the clone is expanded.

>15|TRBJ1-5|-|-|TRBV28
TGTGCCAGCACCCCCGGGGGGTCCTTCAATCAGCCCCAGCATTTT
CASTPGGSFNQPQHF
>14|TRBJ2-7|-|TRBD2|TRBV20-1
TGCAGTGCGGCTGGGGCTAGCGGAAACTACGAGCAGTACTTC
CSAAGASGNYEQYF
>14|TRBJ2-7|-|-|TRBV20-1
TGCAGTGCGGAAGACAGGACGATCTCCTACGAGCAGTACTTC
CSAEDRTISYEQYF
>15|TRBJ2-7|-|-|TRBV14
TGTGCCAGCAGCCAAGGACCGGGGGTCCAATACGAGCAGTACTTC
CASSQGPGVQYEQYF
>17|TRBJ2-5|-|TRBD2|TRBV7-2
TGTGCCAGCAGCTTAGGGATCGCGGGAGGGCTACAAGAGACCCAGTACTTC
CASSLGIAGGLQETQYF
>14|TRBJ2-7|-|TRBD1|TRBV20-1
TGCAGTGCTAACTCGGACAGGGTCACCTACGAGCAGTACTTC
CSANSDRVTYEQYF
>14|TRBJ2-3|-|-|TRBV7-9
TGTGCCAGCAGCCGAACAGGGCTCACAGATACGCAGTATTTT
CASSRTGLTDTQYF
>13|TRBJ1-6|-|-|TRBV11-2
TGTGCCAGCAGCTCCCAGTCCAATTCACCCCTCCACTTT
CASSSQSNSPLHF
>14|TRBJ2-1|-|-|TRBV7-2
TGTGCCAGCAGCCTCGCCGCAATCTACAATGAGCAGTTCTTC
CASSLAAIYNEQFF
>14|TRBJ1-5|many|TRBD1|TRBV2
TGTGCCAGCAGTTCGGGACAGGGAAGTCAGCCCCAGCATTTT
CASSSGQGSQPQHF
>17|TRBJ2-3|-|TRBD2|TRBV29-1
TGCAGCTTAGGGGGGACTAGCACTCAGCCTAGCACAGATACGCAGTATTTT
CSLGGTSTQPSTDTQYF
>15|TRBJ2-3|-|-|TRBV7-3
TGTGCCAGCAGCCCCCGCCGGGACCCCACAGATACGCAGTATTTT
CASSPRRDPTDTQYF
>15|TRBJ2-7|-|-|TRBV14
TGTGCCAGCAGCCAAGACGGCAGGTTGGCCTACGAGCAGTACTTC
CASSQDGRLAYEQYF
>18|TRBJ2-5|-|-|TRBV15
TGTGCCACCAGCAGAGGGAGGTTTTCGGCAGGGCCCCCAGAGACCCAGTACTTC
CATSRGRFSAGPPETQYF
>15|TRBJ2-3|-|TRBD1|TRBV11-3
TGTGCCAGCAGCTTCCGGGACAGGGAGACAGATACGCAGTATTTT
CASSFRDRETDTQYF
>13|TRBJ2-3|-|-|TRBV20-1
TGCAGTGCTAGTAGAACAAGCACAGATACGCAGTATTTT
CSASRTSTDTQYF
>13|TRBJ1-5|-|TRBD1|TRBV20-1
TGCAGTGCTAGACAGGGGGCTGGTCAGCCCCAGCATTTT
CSARQGAGQPQHF
>13|TRBJ2-1|few|TRBD1|TRBV29-1
TGCAGCGTTGAAGGACAGGGGGGTGATGAGCAGTTCTTC
CSVEGQGGDEQFF
>12|TRBJ2-4|-|-|TRBV12-3/TRBV12-4
TGTGCCTCCCCGGCAGGCAAAAACATTCAGTACTTC
CASPAGKNIQYF
>19|TRBJ2-1|-|TRBD2|TRBV9
TGTGCCAGCAGCAGACGGGGGACTAGCGGGGGAAGCTCCTACAATGAGCAGTTCTTC
CASSRRGTSGGSSYNEQFF
>14|TRBJ2-5|-|TRBD2|TRBV12-3/TRBV12-4
TGTGCCAGCAGTCATAGGACTAGTTGGGAGACCCAGTACTTC
CASSHRTSWETQYF
>14|TRBJ2-1|-|TRBD2|TRBV6-7
TGTGCCAGCCCGGGACTAGCGGGAGACGATGAGCAGTTCTTC
CASPGLAGDDEQFF
>13|TRBJ2-1|few|-|TRBV7-2
TGTGCCAGCAGCTTGCAACCCTACAATGAGCAGTTCTTC
CASSLQPYNEQFF
>13|TRBJ2-7|few|-|TRBV7-9
TGTGCCAGCAGGCCCGGAAGGGACGGCGAGCAGTACTTC
CASRPGRDGEQYF
>17|TRBJ2-1|-|TRBD2|TRBV6-5
TGTGCCAGCAGTTACTCAGGCGCAGCGGGGGATTACAATGAGCAGTTCTTC
CASSYSGAAGDYNEQFF
>13|TRBJ2-7|-|-|TRBV20-1
TGCAGTGCTACAGGGCTAGGCCCCTACGAGCAGTACTTC
CSATGLGPYEQYF
>14|TRBJ1-2|-|TRBD1|TRBV12-3/TRBV12-4
TGTGCCAGCAGTCGCACCGGGACAGGGTATGGCTACACCTTC
CASSRTGTGYGYTF
>13|TRBJ2-1|-|-|TRBV5-1
TGCGCCAGCAGCCCCGAGGGGTTCAATGAGCAGTTCTTC
CASSPEGFNEQFF
>14|TRBJ2-7|few|TRBD2|TRBV6-2/TRBV6-3
TGTGCCACCAATTCCGGGAGGCTCCCCTACGAGCAGTACTTC
CATNSGRLPYEQYF
>14|TRBJ2-3|few|TRBD2|TRBV3-1
TGTGCCAGCAGCCCTAGCGGGAGAGCAGATACGCAGTATTTT
CASSPSGRADTQYF
>15|TRBJ2-1|-|-|TRBV7-2
TGTGCCAGCAGCTTAGGACAGAGCCCCTACAATGAGCAGTTCTTC
CASSLGQSPYNEQFF
>13|TRBJ2-7|few|-|TRBV25-1
TGTGCCAGCAGTGAGGCAGTTACCTACGAGCAGTACTTC
CASSEAVTYEQYF
>13|TRBJ2-1|-|-|TRBV27
-
CASSLFLSGEQFF
>14|TRBJ2-1|-|-|TRBV7-9
TGTGCCAGCAGCTTAGAGGGCAGCTACAATGAGCAGTTCTTC
CASSLEGSYNEQFF
>15|TRBJ2-1|-|TRBD2|TRBV20-1
TGCAGTGCTAGAGGTGATAGCGGGAGTGGTGCTGAGCAGTTCTTC
CSARGDSGSGAEQFF
>15|TRBJ2-7|-|TRBD1|TRBV12-3/TRBV12-4
TGTGCCAGCAGTTGGGGACAGGGGAGCTCCTACGAGCAGTACTTC
CASSWGQGSSYEQYF
>13|TRBJ2-7|few|TRBD2|TRBV20-1
TGCAGTGCTCCTAGCGGGATGGGCCACGAGCAGTACTTC
CSAPSGMGHEQYF
>11|TRBJ2-7|-|-|TRBV20-1
TGCAGTGCTTGCAACCCGGGCGAGCAGTACTTC
CSACNPGEQYF
>14|TRBJ2-5|few|-|TRBV29-1
TGCAGCGTTGTCTCGGCGGGTGGGGCAGAGACCCAGTACTTC
CSVVSAGGAETQYF
>14|TRBJ2-7|-|-|TRBV15
TGTGCCACCAGCAGAAGGGCGCAGGGTTCCGAGCAGTACTTC
CATSRRAQGSEQYF
>13|TRBJ2-7|many|-|TRBV27
TGTGCCAGCAGGCCCGGACACTTCTACGAGCAGTACTTC
CASRPGHFYEQYF
>15|TRBJ2-4|few|-|TRBV20-1
TGCAGTGCTAGAGATACGGGGATGGGACAAAACATTCAGTACTTC
CSARDTGMGQNIQYF
>15|TRBJ1-1|-|-|TRBV9
TGTGCCAGCAGCGTAGGAAGGGATGGGAGCACTGAAGCTTTCTTT
CASSVGRDGSTEAFF
>15|TRBJ2-3|-|TRBD1|TRBV6-4
TGTGCCAGCAGTCAACAGGGGGGATGGACAGATACGCAGTATTTT
CASSQQGGWTDTQYF